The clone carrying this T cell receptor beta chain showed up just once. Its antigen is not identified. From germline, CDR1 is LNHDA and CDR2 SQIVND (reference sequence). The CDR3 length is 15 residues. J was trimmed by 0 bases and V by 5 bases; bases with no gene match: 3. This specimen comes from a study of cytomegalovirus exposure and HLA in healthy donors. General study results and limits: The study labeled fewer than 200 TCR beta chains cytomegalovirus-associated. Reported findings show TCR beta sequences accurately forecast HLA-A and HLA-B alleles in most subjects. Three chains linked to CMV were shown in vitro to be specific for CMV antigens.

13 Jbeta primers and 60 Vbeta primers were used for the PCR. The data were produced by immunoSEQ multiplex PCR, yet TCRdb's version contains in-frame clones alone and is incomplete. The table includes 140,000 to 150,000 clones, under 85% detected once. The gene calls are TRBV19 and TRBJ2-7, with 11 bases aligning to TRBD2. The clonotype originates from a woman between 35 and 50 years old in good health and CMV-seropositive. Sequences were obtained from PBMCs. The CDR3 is CASSLAGGSSYEQYF. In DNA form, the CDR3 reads TGTGCCAGTAGTTTAGCGGGGGGGAGCTCCTACGAGCAGTACTTC.